This is a list of T cell receptor beta chains from one sample in a study of shared clonotypes between healthy human individuals. The table came from immunoSEQ multiplex PCR; TCRdb's copy has only in-frame clones and leaves some out. The table records roughly 2.2 million clones, approximately 93% of them present only once. The sequenced material came from naive CD4+ T cells from PBMCs. The receptors stem from a man aged 18 to 29 in good health. Some clones in this sample may be carry-over from other donors' samples. Both conserved end residues are part of each CDR3. D genes are given only for firm matches. Clone size, where shown, is once, few, many, or a class for clones that have expanded.

clone size,J gene,D gene,V gene,CDR3 protein,CDR3 DNA
once,TRBJ2-5,TRBD1,TRBV14,CASSQMGKDRDRGRETQYF,TGTGCCAGCAGCCAAATGGGAAAGGACCGGGACAGGGGGCGAGAGACCCAGTACTTC
NA,TRBJ2-3,TRBD2,TRBV28,CASSTTSGGTDTQYF,TGTGCCAGCAGTACAACTAGCGGGGGCACAGATACGCAGTATTTT
NA,TRBJ1-4,TRBD1,TRBV5-5,CASSLVADRGPEKLFF,TGTGCCAGCAGCTTGGTCGCTGACAGGGGGCCTGAAAAACTGTTTTTT
NA,TRBJ1-3,NA,TRBV28,CASSFGGPRNTIYF,TGTGCCAGCAGTTTCGGGGGGCCTAGAAACACCATATATTTT
NA,TRBJ1-1,NA,TRBV28,CASSSPALMNTEAFF,TGTGCCAGCAGTTCTCCAGCTTTAATGAACACTGAAGCTTTCTTT
once,TRBJ2-1,NA,TRBV15,CATSRGAVYNEQFF,TGTGCCACCAGCAGAGGTGCGGTGTACAATGAGCAGTTCTTC
NA,TRBJ2-7,TRBD1,TRBV19,CASSLQGADEQYF,TGTGCCAGTAGTCTACAGGGGGCTGACGAGCAGTACTTC
once,TRBJ1-3,NA,TRBV6-4,CASSRGQVSGNTIYF,TGTGCCAGCAGTCGCGGACAAGTCTCTGGAAACACCATATATTTT
NA,TRBJ2-1,NA,TRBV9,CASSAFPGNYNEQFF,TGTGCCAGCAGCGCCTTTCCGGGGAATTACAATGAGCAGTTCTTC
NA,TRBJ2-7,NA,TRBV18,CASSPPGRRYEQYF,TGTGCCAGCTCCCCCCCGGGAAGGCGCTACGAGCAGTACTTC
NA,TRBJ1-1,NA,TRBV15,CATSSFSGNTEAFF,TGTGCCACCAGCTCATTTTCGGGCAACACTGAAGCTTTCTTT
NA,TRBJ2-6,NA,TRBV9,CASSRSTGAGNSGANVLTF,TGTGCCAGCAGTCGCAGTACTGGCGCGGGGAACTCTGGGGCCAACGTCCTGACTTTC
few,TRBJ2-6,NA,TRBV6-1,CASSEGSGANVLTF,TGTGCCAGCAGTGAAGGCTCTGGGGCCAACGTCCTGACTTTC
NA,TRBJ2-5,NA,TRBV18,CASSNQETQYF,TGTGCCAGCTCCAACCAAGAGACCCAGTACTTC
once,TRBJ2-3,NA,TRBV7-3,CASSLNSGTSTDTQYF,TGTGCCAGCAGCTTGAATAGCGGAACTAGCACAGATACGCAGTATTTT
NA,TRBJ2-7,NA,TRBV5-6,CASSFGGRNEQYF,TGTGCCAGCAGCTTCGGGGGTAGGAACGAGCAGTACTTC
NA,TRBJ1-4,TRBD1,TRBV2,CASRKDRGPGNEKLFF,TGTGCCAGCAGGAAGGACAGGGGGCCCGGTAATGAAAAACTGTTTTTT
NA,TRBJ2-3,NA,TRBV7-3,CASSFVHTLTTDTQYF,TGTGCCAGCAGCTTTGTGCACACACTTACCACAGATACGCAGTATTTT
NA,TRBJ1-2,NA,TRBV4-1,CASSQAPLSWVGGYTF,TGCGCCAGCAGCCAAGCCCCATTGTCTTGGGTCGGGGGCTACACCTTC
NA,TRBJ2-7,TRBD1,TRBV30,CAWSVRQGAREQYF,TGTGCCTGGAGTGTACGGCAGGGGGCGAGGGAGCAGTACTTC
NA,TRBJ2-3,NA,TRBV21-1,CASSKALVAGGDTQYF,TGTGCCAGCAGCAAAGCGCTGGTAGCGGGAGGGGATACGCAGTATTTT
NA,TRBJ2-7,NA,TRBV5-1,CASSLEGAWAYEQYF,TGCGCCAGCAGCCTGGAGGGGGCTTGGGCTTACGAGCAGTACTTC
NA,TRBJ1-2,NA,TRBV7-3,CASSPTGFSYGYTF,TGTGCCAGCAGCCCCACAGGATTTTCCTATGGCTACACCTTC
NA,TRBJ1-1,NA,TRBV19,CASTPLGGDEAFF,TGTGCCAGTACCCCGTTGGGAGGTGATGAAGCTTTCTTT
NA,TRBJ1-5,NA,TRBV18,CASSPGPAYSNQPQHF,TGTGCCAGCTCACCTGGGCCAGCTTATAGCAATCAGCCCCAGCATTTT
NA,TRBJ2-7,NA,TRBV28,CASSLGRTYEQYF,TGTGCCAGCAGTTTAGGCAGAACCTACGAGCAGTACTTC
NA,TRBJ2-7,NA,TRBV19,CASSIFRTGEYEQYF,TGTGCCAGTAGTATTTTTCGGACCGGTGAATACGAGCAGTACTTC
NA,TRBJ1-2,TRBD1,TRBV6-1,CASSEQGAYGYTF,TGTGCCAGCAGTGAACAGGGGGCTTATGGCTACACCTTC
NA,TRBJ2-7,NA,TRBV28,CASSSRSYEQYF,TGTGCCAGCAGTTCACGCTCCTACGAGCAGTACTTC